The 16 T cell receptor beta chains listed next were all sequenced from one sample in a study of cytomegalovirus exposure and HLA in healthy donors. The PCR used 60 Vbeta and 13 Jbeta primers. Repertoires were generated with immunoSEQ multiplex PCR, while TCRdb's copy carries only in-frame clones and drops some. The sample has around 140,000 clones, around four fifths seen once; the top ten hold approximately 8.1%. The sequencing sample was made of PBMCs. The receptors were sampled from a woman between 45 and 60 years old in good health and CMV-seropositive.

CDR3 in amino acids: CATATLLPGTSGSVVETQYF. CDR3 DNA sequence: TGTGCCACCGCAACCCTGCTCCCCGGGACTAGCGGGAGCGTGGTGGAGACCCAGTACTTC. V gene TRBV28 combines with J gene TRBJ2-5, with 14 bases lining up with TRBD2. The CDR3 consists of 20 residues. Trimming at V came to 10 bases and at J to 5 bases, leaving 24 bases not matched to a gene. Germline lookup yields CDR1 MDHEN and CDR2 SYDVKM.

This clone is a singleton in its sample. J is TRBJ2-7 and V is TRBV5-5; tentative D call: TRBD1 (6 bases). Trimming removed 2 bases at V and 2 bases at J, with 11 bases between. CDR1 and CDR2 (germline): SGHKS, YYEKEE (reference sequence). The CDR3 is 14 residues long. CDR3 nucleotides: TGTGCCAGCAGCTTCGGCCAGGGGCCCTACGAGCAGTACTTC. It yields the protein CASSFGQGPYEQYF.

The count of this clone is one. The junction departs from germline at one end; a sequencing error may be responsible. The V and J genes are TRBV5-1 and TRBJ2-2, with 9 bases matching TRBD1. The CDR3 contains 16 residues. CDR1 and CDR2 from the germline V gene are SGHRS and YFSETQ. The CDR3 region has the DNA TGCGCCAGCAGCTTGGAGGGACAGGGTAACACCGGGAAGCTGTTTTTT. Amino acids: CASSLEGQGNTGKLFF. The complete variable domain, with remaining parts taken from reference TRBV5-1 and TRBJ2-2, reads KAGVTQTPRYLIKTRGQQVTLSCSPISGHRSVSWYQQTPGQGLQFLFEYFSETQRNKGNFPGRFSGRQFSNSRSEMNVSTLELGDSALYLCASSLEGQGNTGKLFFGEGSRLTVL.

The chain links TRBV7-3 to TRBJ2-1; 10 bases are a match to TRBD2. CDR3 size: 15 residues. Germline lookup yields CDR1 SGHTA and CDR2 FQGTGA. Trimming took 3 bases from V and 3 from J; bases not matched to a gene: 2. DNA of the CDR3: TGTGCCAGCAGCTTGACTAGCGGGTTCTACAATGAGCAGTTCTTC. Translated, it gives CASSLTSGFYNEQFF.

The CDR3 protein is CASSQGSWQGTGELFF. The CDR3 bases are TGCGCCAGCAGCCAAGGCTCCTGGCAGGGCACCGGGGAGCTGTTTTTT. The J gene is TRBJ2-2, the V gene TRBV4-1, with TRBD1 as a possible D gene (5 bases). V was clipped by 1 base and J by 4 bases, with 13 bases between them. Germline assignment: CDR1 MGHRA and CDR2 YSYEKL. The length of the CDR3 is 16 residues.

The J gene is TRBJ2-7, the V gene TRBV4-1; maybe TRBD2 (6 bases). Germline V gives CDR1 MGHRA, CDR2 YSYEKL. The CDR3 loop spans 14 amino acids. The V and J ends lost 3 bases and 5 bases respectively, with 14 bases between them. The CDR3 reads CASSQQGLAHEQYF. The DNA of the CDR3 is TGCGCCAGCAGCCAGCAGGGACTTGCCCACGAGCAGTACTTC.

The gene calls are TRBV28 and TRBJ2-7, with 11 positions matching TRBD2. Germline V gene sequence: CDR1 MDHEN, CDR2 SYDVKM. With 8 bases clipped from V and 0 bases from J, the junction kept 6 bases outside the gene matches. CDR3 size: 15 residues. The CDR3 DNA is TGTGCCAGCCGGGGACTAGCGGTAGACTCCTACGAGCAGTACTTC. This encodes CASRGLAVDSYEQYF.

The chain joins TRBV13 to TRBJ2-1; 10 nucleotides match TRBD2. Per germline, CDR1 PRHDT and CDR2 FYEKMQ (reference sequence). J gave up 4 bases and V 5 bases, and 5 bases lay outside the gene matches. This CDR3 region has 15 residues. CDR3 DNA sequence: TGTGCCAGCAGCACGCTAGCGGGGGTTTACAATGAGCAGTTCTTC. Amino acids: CASSTLAGVYNEQFF.

CDR3 amino acids: CASMGQTNYGYTF. The CDR3 bases are TGTGCCAGCATGGGACAGACTAACTATGGCTACACCTTC. The rearrangement uses TRBV9 and TRBJ1-2; 7 bases fit TRBD1. Germline assignment: CDR1 SGDLS and CDR2 YYNGEE. Germline trimming cut 6 bases from V and 0 bases from J; bases unmatched to any gene: 2. This CDR3 region has 13 residues.

In nucleotides, the CDR3 is TGTGCCAGCAGTGAAGGGGCAGGGCGCTATGGCTACACCTTC. Amino acid sequence: CASSEGAGRYGYTF. This chain uses TRBV25-1 with TRBJ1-2; maybe TRBD1 (5 bases). The V end lost 2 bases, the J end lost 4 bases, and 11 bases lay between the germline ends. This CDR3 is built from 14 residues. Germline CDR1 reads MGHDK; CDR2 reads SYGVNS.

CDR3 DNA sequence: TGTGCCAGCAGTTCCTCCCTGGTGCGGGGGACCACAGATACGCAGTATTTT. The encoded protein is CASSSSLVRGTTDTQYF. This chain links TRBV28 with TRBJ2-3; TRBD2 aligns across 7 bases. CDR1 and CDR2 (germline): MDHEN, SYDVKM. This CDR3 spans 17 amino acids. Losses at the gene ends were 4 bases for V and 2 bases for J; bases not matched to a gene: 12.

The chain links TRBV5-1 to TRBJ1-3, with TRBD1 as a possible D gene (5 bases). V was shortened by 0 bases and J by 0 bases, with 10 bases between the two germline ends. Germline CDR1 SGHRS, CDR2 YFSETQ. The CDR3 loop spans 16 amino acids. In DNA, the CDR3 is TGCGCCAGCAGCTTGGGGGGGAGGCTCTCTGGAAACACCATATATTTT. Amino acid sequence: CASSLGGRLSGNTIYF.

The chain employs TRBV19 and TRBJ1-2; D unclear. Germline loops: CDR1 LNHDA, CDR2 SQIVND (reference sequence). The CDR3 covers 14 residues. V was pared by 6 bases and J by 8 bases, with 19 bases between. The CDR3 region has the DNA TGTGCCAGTAGCCTAGACGCGGCCGCGGCGGGCTACACCTTC. Translated: CASSLDAAAAGYTF.

This rearrangement joins TRBV4-3 to TRBJ2-6; possible D gene TRBD1, 7 bases. The germline CDR1 and CDR2 sequences are LGHNA and YSLEER. V gave up 4 bases and J gave up 0 bases, with 16 bases separating them. CDR3 length: 18 amino acids. CDR3 region: CASSLLPQGGSGANVLTF. The CDR3, as DNA: TGCGCCAGCAGCCTACTACCCCAGGGGGGCTCTGGGGCCAACGTCCTGACTTTC.

This chain uses TRBV6-1 with TRBJ1-5, with TRBD1 as a possible D gene (5 bases). Trimming pared 7 bases from V and 5 bases from J, leaving 9 bases between. CDR3 length equals 12 residues. Germline loops: CDR1 MNHNS, CDR2 SASEGT. The CDR3 DNA sequence: TGTGCCAGCAATCAGGGATATCAGCCCCAGCATTTT. This sequence encodes CASNQGYQPQHF.

This chain links TRBV30 with TRBJ2-2; 11 bases match TRBD2. CDR1 and CDR2 from the germline V gene are GTSNPN and SVGIG (reference sequence). The CDR3 is 18 residues long. V shed 4 bases, J shed 3 bases, and the junction held 13 bases outside the gene matches. The CDR3 bases are TGTGCCTGGACCACGAAGATAGCGGGAGGGCGTGACACCGGGGAGCTGTTTTTT. As protein: CAWTTKIAGGRDTGELFF.